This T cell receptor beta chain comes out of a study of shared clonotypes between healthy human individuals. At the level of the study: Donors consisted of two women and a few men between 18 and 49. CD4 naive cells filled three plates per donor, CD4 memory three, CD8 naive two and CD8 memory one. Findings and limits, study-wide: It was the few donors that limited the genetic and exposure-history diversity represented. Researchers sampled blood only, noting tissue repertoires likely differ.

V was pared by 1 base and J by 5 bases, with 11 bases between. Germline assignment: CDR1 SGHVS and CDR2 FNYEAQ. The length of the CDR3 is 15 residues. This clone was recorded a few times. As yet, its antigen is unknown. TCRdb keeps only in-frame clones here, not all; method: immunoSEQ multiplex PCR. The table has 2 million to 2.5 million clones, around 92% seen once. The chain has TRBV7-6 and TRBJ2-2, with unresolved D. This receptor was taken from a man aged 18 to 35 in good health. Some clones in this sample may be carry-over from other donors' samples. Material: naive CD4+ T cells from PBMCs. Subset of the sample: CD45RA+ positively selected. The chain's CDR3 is CASSLGTLPTGELFF. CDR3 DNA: TGTGCCAGCAGCTTAGGGACGCTTCCAACCGGGGAGCTGTTTTTT.